This T cell receptor beta chain was identified in a study of regulatory T cells in long-lasting Graves disease. Study-wide points: More public clonotypes were shared by persistent patients (under 3,000) than by new patients (about 970).

Library construction for TCR beta used iRepertoire HTBI primers and Arm-PCR of CDR3 regions. Via MiXCR, TCRdb re-called the multiplex PCR reads, giving one row per CDR3 protein. The data show 450,000 to 650,000 distinct CDR3 sequences, roughly 15% seen once. Germline values: CDR1 SGDLS, CDR2 YYNGEE. The CDR3 sequence is 15 residues long. Notes on this clonotype: Its matching antigen is unknown. The junction differs from germline at one of its ends, possibly a read error.

The time point was: newly diagnosed GD, antithyroid drugs for less than 3 months. Preparation of the TCR library used RNA extracted from PBMCs. These data were likewise used in another study, on T cells in Graves' hyperthyroidism and ophthalmopathy. This second study says: A patient was excluded if there was uncontrolled infection, other autoimmune disease, pregnancy or lactation. With a median lead of about six months before onset, the model predicted ophthalmopathy.

The specimen was peripheral blood mononuclear cells (PBMCs), collected at new diagnosis, from a patient treated with antithyroid drugs. This clonotype originated in a woman aged 35 to 60 with Graves disease. The rearrangement links TRBV9 to TRBJ1-6, with 8 nucleotides matching TRBD1. CDR3 DNA: TGTGCCAGCAGCCTCCGGACAGGGCCTAATTCACCCCCCCACTTT. It yields the protein CASSLRTGPNSPPHF.